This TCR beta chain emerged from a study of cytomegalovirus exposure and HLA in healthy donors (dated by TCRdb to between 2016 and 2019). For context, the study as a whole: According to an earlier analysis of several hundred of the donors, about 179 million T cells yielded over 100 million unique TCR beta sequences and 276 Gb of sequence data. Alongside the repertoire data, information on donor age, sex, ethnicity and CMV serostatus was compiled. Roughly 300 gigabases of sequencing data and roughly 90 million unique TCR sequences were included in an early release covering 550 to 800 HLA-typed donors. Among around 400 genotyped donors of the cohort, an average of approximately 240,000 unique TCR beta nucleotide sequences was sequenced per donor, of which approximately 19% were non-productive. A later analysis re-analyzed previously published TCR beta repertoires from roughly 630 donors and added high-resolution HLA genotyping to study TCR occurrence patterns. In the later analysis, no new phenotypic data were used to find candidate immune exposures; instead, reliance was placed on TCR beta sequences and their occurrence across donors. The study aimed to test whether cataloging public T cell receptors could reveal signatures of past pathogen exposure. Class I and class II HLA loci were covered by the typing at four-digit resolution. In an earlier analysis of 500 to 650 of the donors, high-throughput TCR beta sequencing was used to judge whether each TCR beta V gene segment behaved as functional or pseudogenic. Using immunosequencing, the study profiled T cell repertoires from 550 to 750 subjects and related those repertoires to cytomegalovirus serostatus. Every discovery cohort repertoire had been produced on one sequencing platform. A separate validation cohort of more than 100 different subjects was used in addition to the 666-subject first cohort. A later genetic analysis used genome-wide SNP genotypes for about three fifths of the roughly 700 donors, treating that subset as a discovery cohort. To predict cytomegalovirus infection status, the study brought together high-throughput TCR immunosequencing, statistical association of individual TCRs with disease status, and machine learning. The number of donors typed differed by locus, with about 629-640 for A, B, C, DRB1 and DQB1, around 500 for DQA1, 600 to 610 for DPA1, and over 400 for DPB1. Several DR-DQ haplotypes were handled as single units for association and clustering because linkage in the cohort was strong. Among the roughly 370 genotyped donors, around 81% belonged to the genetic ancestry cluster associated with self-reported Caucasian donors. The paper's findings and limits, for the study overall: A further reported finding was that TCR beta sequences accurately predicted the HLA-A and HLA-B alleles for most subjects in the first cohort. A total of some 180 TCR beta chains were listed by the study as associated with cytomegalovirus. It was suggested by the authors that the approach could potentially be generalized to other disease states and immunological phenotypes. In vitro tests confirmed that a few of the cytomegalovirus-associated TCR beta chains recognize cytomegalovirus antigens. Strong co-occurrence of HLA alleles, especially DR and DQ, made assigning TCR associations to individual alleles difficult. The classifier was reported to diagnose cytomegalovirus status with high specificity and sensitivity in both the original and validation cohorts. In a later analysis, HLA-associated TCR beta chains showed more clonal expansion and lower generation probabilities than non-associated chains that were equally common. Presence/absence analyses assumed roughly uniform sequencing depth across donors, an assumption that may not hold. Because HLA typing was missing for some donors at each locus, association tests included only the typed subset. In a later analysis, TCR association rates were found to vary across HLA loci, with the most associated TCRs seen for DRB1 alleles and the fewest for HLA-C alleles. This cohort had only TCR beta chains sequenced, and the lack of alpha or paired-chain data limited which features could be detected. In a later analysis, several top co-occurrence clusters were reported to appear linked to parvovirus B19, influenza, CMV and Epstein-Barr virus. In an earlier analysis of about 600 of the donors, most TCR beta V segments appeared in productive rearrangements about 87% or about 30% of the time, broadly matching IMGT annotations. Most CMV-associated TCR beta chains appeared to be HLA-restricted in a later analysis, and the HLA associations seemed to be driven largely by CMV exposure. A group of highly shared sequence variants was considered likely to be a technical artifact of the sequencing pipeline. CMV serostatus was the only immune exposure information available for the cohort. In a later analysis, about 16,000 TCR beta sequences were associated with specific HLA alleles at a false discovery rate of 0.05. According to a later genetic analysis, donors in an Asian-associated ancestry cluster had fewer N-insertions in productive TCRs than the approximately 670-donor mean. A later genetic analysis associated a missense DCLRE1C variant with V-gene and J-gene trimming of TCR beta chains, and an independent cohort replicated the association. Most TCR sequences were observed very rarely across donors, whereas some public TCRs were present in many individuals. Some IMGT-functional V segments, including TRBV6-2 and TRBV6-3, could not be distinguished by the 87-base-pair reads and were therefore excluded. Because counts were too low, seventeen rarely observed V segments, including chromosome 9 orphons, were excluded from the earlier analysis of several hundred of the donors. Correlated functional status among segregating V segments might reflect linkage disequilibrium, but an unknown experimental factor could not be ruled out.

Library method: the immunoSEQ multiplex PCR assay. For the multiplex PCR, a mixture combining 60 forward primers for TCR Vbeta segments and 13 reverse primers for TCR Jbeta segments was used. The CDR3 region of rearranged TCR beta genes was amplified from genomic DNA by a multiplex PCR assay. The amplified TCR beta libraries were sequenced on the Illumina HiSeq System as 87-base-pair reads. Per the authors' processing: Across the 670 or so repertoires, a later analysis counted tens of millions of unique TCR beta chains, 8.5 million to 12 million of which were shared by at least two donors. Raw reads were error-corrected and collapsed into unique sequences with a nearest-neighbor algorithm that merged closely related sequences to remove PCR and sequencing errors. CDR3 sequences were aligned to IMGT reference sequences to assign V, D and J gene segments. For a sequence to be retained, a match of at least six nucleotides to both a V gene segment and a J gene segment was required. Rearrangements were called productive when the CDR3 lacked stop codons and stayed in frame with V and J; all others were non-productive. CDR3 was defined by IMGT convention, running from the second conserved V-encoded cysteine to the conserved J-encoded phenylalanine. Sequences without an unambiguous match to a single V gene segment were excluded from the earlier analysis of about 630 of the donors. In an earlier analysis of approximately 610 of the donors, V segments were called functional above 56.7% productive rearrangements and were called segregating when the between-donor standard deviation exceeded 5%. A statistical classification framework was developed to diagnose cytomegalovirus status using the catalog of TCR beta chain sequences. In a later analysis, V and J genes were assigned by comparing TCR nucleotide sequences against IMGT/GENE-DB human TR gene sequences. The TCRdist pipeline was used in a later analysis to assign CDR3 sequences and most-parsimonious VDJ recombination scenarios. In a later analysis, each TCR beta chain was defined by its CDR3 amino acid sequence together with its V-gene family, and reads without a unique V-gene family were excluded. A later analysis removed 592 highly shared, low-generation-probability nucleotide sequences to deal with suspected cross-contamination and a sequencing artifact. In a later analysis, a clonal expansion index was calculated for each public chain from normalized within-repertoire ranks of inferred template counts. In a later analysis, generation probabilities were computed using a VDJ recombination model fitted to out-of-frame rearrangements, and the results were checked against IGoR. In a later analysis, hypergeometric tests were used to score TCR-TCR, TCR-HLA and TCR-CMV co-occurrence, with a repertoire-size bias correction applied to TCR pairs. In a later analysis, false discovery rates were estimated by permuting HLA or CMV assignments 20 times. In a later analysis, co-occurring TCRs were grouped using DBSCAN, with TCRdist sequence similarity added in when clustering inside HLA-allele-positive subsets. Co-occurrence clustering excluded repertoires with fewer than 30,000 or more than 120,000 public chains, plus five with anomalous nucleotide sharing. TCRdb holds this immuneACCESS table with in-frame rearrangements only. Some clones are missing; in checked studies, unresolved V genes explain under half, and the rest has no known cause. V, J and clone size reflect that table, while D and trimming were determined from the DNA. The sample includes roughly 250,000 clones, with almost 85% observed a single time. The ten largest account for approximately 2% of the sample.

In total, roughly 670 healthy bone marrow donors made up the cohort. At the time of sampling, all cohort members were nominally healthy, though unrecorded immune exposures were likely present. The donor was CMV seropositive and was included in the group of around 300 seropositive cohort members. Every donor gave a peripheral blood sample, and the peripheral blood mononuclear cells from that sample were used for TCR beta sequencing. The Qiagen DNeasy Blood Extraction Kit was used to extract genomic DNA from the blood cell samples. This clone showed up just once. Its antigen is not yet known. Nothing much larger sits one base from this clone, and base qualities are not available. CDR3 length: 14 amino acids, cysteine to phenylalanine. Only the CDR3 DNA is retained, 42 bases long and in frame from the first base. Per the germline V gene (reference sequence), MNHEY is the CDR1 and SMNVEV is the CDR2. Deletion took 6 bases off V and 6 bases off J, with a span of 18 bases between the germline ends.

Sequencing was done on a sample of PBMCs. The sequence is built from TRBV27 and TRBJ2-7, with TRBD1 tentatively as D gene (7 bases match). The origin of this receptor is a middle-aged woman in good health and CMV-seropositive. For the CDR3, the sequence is CASRLTGRDGEQYF. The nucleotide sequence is TGTGCCAGCAGACTGACAGGGCGGGACGGCGAGCAGTACTTC.